The sequence of this T cell receptor beta chain was determined in a study of blood T cell repertoires in COVID-19. This clone occurred once. The method was immunoSEQ multiplex PCR; TCRdb's version includes in-frame clones alone and lacks a portion of them. The table includes about 120,000 clones, 65% to 90% detected once. Germline lookup yields CDR1 SNHLY and CDR2 FYNNEI. V was pared by 3 bases and J by 0 bases, with 12 bases between. The CDR3 sequence is 15 residues long. Material for sequencing was peripheral blood. This sequence was found in a woman in her fifties or sixties with acute or convalescent COVID-19. V usage is TRBV2 and J usage is TRBJ2-7; D not certain. The chain's CDR3 is CASSDFDSSSYEQYF. The CDR3 DNA sequence: TGTGCCAGCAGTGATTTCGACTCGAGCTCCTACGAGCAGTACTTC.